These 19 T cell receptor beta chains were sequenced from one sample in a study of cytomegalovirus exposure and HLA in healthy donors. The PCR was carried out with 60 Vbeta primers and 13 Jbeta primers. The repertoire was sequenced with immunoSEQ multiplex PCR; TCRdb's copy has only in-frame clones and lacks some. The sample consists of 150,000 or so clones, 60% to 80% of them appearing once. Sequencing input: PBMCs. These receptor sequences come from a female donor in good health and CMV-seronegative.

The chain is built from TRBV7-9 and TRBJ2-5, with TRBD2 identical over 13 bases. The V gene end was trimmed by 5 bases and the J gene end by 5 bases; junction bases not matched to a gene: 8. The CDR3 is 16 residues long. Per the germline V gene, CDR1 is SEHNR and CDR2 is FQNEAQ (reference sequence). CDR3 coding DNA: TGTGCCAGCAGCGCACCGGGACTAGCGGGACTGGAGACCCAGTACTTC. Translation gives CASSAPGLAGLETQYF.

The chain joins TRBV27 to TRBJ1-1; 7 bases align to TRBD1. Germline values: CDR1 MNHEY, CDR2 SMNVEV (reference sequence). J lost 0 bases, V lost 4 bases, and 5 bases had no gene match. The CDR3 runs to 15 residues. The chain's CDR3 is CASSSPGQMNTEAFF. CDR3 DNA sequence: TGTGCCAGCAGTTCCCCGGGACAGATGAACACTGAAGCTTTCTTT.

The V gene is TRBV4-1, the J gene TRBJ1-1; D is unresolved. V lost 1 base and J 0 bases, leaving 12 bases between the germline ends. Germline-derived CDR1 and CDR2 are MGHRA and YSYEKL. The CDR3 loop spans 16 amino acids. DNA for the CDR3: TGCGCCAGCAGCCAAGGGATCGTCGGGGTGAACACTGAAGCTTTCTTT. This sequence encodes CASSQGIVGVNTEAFF.

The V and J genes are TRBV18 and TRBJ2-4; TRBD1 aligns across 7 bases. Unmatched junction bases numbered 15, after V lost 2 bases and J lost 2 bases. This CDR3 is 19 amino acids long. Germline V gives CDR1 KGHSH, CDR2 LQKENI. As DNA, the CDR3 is TGTGCCAGCTCACCAGTCAACAGGGGACCCATTAGAACCAAAAACATTCAGTACTTC. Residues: CASSPVNRGPIRTKNIQYF. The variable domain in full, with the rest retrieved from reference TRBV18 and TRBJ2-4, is NAGVMQNPRHLVRRRGQEARLRCSPMKGHSHVYWYRQLPEEGLKFMVYLQKENIIDESGMPKERFSAEFPKEGPSILRIQQVVRGDSAAYFCASSPVNRGPIRTKNIQYFGAGTRLSVL.

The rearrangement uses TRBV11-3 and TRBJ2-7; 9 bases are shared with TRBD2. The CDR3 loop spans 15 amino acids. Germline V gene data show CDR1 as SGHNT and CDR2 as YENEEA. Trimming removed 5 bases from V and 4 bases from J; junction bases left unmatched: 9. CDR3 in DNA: TGTGCCAGCAGCCCGGGGCTAGCGGGAAAGTACGAGCAGTACTTC. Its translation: CASSPGLAGKYEQYF.

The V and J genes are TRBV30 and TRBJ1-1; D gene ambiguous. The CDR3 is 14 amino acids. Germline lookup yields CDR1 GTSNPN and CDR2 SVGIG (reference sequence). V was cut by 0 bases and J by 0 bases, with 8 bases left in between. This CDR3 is CAWSVNSLNTEAFF. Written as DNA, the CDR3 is TGTGCCTGGAGTGTGAACAGCCTGAACACTGAAGCTTTCTTT.

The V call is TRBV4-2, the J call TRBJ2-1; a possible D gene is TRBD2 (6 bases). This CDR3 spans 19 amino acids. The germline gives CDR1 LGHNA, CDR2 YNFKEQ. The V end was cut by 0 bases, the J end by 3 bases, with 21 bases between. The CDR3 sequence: CASSQELPRPGGIYNEQFF. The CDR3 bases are TGTGCCAGCAGCCAAGAACTTCCCCGGCCCGGCGGGATCTACAATGAGCAGTTCTTC.

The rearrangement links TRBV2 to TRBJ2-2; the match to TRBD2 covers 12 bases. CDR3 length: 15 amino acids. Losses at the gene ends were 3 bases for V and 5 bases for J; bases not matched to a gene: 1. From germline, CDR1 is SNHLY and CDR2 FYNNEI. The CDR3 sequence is CASSEGTSGTGELFF. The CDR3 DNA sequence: TGTGCCAGCAGTGAGGGGACTAGCGGGACCGGGGAGCTGTTTTTT.

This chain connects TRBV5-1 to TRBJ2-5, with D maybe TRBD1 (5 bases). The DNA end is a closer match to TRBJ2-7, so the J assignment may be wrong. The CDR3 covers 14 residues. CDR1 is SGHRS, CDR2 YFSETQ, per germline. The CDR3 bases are TGCGCCAGCAGCCTACGGACACGGTCCTACGAGCAGTACTTC. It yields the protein CASSLRTRSYEQYF.

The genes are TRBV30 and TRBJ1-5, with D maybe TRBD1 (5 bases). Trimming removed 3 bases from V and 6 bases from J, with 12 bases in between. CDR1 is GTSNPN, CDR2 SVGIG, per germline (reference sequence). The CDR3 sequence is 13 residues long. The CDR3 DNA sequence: TGTGCCTGGAGGCCCCAGGGTTCTCAGCCCCAGCATTTT. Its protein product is CAWRPQGSQPQHF.

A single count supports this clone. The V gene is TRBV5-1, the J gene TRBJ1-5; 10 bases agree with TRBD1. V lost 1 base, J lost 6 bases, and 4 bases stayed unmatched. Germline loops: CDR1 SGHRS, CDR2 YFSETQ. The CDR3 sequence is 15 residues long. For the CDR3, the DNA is TGCGCCAGCAGCTTGTCGGGACAGGGGTCTCAGCCCCAGCATTTT. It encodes CASSLSGQGSQPQHF.

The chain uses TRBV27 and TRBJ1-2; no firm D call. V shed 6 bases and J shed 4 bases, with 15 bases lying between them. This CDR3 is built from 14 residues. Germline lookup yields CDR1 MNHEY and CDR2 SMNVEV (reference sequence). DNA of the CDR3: TGTGCCAGCAGCTCCCCCCGGGTGGGCTATGGCTACACCTTC. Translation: CASSSPRVGYGYTF.

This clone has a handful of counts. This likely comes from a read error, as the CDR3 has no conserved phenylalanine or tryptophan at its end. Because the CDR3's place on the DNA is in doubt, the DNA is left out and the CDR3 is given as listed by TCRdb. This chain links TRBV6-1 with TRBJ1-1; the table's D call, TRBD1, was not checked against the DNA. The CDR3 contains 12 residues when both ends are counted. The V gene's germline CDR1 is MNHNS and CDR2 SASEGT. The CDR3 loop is CASSEDQARALN.

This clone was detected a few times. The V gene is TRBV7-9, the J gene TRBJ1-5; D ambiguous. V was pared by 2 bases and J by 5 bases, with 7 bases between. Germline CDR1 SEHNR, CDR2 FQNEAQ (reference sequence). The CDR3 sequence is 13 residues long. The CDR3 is CASSLREHQPQHF. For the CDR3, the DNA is TGTGCCAGCAGCTTAAGGGAGCATCAGCCCCAGCATTTT.

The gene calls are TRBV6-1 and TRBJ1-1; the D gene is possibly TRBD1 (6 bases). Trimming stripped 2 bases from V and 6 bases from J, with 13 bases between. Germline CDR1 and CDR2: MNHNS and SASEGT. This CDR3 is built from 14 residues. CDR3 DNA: TGTGCCAGCAGTGAAATCGGGACATCGGCTGAAGCTTTCTTT. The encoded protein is CASSEIGTSAEAFF.

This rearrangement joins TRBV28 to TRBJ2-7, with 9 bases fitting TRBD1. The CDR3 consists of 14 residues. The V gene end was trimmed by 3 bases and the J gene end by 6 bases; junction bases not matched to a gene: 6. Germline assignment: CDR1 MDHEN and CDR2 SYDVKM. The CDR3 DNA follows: TGTGCCAGCAGTTTTGGGGACAGGGACAGCGAGCAGTACTTC. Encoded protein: CASSFGDRDSEQYF.

The chain's CDR3 is CASMLNPPQLGSGNTIYF. CDR3 DNA: TGTGCCAGCATGCTCAACCCCCCACAGTTGGGCTCTGGAAACACCATATATTTT. The chain joins TRBV2 to TRBJ1-3, with D hard to call. Deletions cut 7 bases from V and 0 bases from J, with 22 bases between. The CDR3 contains 18 residues. Germline CDR1 and CDR2: SNHLY and FYNNEI.

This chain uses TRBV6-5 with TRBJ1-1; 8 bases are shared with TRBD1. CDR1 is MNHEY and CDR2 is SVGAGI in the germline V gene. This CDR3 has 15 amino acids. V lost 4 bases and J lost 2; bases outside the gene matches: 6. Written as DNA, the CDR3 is TGTGCCAGCAGTTGGGGGACAGGCGGAAACACTGAAGCTTTCTTT. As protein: CASSWGTGGNTEAFF.

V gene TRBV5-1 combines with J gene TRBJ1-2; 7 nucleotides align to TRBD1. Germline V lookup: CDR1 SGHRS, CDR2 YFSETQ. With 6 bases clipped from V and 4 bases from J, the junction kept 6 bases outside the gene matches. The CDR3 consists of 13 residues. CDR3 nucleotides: TGCGCCAGCAAGACAGGGACCTCCTATGGCTACACCTTC. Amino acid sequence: CASKTGTSYGYTF. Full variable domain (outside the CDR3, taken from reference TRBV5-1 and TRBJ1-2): KAGVTQTPRYLIKTRGQQVTLSCSPISGHRSVSWYQQTPGQGLQFLFEYFSETQRNKGNFPGRFSGRQFSNSRSEMNVSTLELGDSALYLCASKTGTSYGYTFGSGTRLTVV.